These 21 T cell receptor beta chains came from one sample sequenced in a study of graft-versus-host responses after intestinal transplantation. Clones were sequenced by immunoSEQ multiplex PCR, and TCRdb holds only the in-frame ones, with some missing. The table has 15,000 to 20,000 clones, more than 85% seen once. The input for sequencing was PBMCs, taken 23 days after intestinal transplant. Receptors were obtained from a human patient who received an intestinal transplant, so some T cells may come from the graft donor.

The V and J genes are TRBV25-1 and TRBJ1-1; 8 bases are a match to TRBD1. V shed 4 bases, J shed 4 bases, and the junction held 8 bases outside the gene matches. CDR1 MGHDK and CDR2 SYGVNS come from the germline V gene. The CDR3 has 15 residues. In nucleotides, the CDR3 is TGTGCCAGCAGTGGTGAGACAGGGGTGAGCACTGAAGCTTTCTTT. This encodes CASSGETGVSTEAFF.

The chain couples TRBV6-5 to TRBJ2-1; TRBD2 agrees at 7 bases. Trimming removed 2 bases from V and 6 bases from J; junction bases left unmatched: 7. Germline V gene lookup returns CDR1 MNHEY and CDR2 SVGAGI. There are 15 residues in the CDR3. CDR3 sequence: CASSYRRELGNEQFF. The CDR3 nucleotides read TGTGCCAGCAGTTACAGGCGGGAGCTAGGCAATGAGCAGTTCTTC.

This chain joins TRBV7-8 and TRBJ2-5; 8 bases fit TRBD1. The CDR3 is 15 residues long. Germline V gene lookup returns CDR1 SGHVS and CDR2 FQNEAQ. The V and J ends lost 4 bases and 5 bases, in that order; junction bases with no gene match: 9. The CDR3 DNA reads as TGTGCCAGCAGCTCAGACAGGGGCGGCGAGGAGACCCAGTACTTC. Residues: CASSSDRGGEETQYF.

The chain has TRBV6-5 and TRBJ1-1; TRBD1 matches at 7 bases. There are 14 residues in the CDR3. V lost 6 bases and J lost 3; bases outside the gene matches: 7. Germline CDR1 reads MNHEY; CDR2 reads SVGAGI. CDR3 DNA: TGTGCCAGCAGATACAGGGGTCGTGACACTGAAGCTTTCTTT. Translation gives CASRYRGRDTEAFF.

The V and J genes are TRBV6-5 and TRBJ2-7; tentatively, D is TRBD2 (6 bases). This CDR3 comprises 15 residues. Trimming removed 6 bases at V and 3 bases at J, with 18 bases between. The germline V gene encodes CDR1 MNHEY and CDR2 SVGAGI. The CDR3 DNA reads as TGTGCCAGCAGCCCCGACAGACTAGGAATCTACGAGCAGTACTTC. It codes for CASSPDRLGIYEQYF.

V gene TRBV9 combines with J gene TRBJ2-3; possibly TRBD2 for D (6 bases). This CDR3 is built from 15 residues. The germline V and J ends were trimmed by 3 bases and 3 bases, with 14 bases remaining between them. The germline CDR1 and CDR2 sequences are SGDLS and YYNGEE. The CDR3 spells CASSGSGWVTDTQYF. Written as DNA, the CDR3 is TGTGCCAGCAGCGGGAGCGGGTGGGTTACAGATACGCAGTATTTT.

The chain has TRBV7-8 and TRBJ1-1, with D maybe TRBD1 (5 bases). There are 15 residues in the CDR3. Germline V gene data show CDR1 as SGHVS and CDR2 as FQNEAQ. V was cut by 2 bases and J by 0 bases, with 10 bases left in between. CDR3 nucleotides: TGTGCCAGCAGCTTACCCTCGACAGTGAACACTGAAGCTTTCTTT. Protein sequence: CASSLPSTVNTEAFF.

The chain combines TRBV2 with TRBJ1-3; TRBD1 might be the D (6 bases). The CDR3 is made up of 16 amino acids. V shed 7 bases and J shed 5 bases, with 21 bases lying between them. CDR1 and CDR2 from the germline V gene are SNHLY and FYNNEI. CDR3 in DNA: TGTGCCAGCACTGACCCCCCGACAGGCGATAGAAACACCATATATTTT. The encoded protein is CASTDPPTGDRNTIYF.

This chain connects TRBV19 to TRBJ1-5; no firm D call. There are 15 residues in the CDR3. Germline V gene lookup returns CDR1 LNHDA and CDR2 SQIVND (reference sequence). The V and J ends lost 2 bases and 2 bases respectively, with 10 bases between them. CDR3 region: CASSISLGGNQPQHF. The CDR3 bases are TGTGCCAGTAGTATAAGTCTGGGCGGCAATCAGCCCCAGCATTTT.

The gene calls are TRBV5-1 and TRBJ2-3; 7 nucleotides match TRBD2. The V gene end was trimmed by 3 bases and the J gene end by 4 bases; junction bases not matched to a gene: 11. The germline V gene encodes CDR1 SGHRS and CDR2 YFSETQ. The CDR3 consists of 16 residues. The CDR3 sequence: CASSWKSERDADTQYF. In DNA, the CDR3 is TGCGCCAGCAGCTGGAAGAGCGAGCGGGATGCAGATACGCAGTATTTT.

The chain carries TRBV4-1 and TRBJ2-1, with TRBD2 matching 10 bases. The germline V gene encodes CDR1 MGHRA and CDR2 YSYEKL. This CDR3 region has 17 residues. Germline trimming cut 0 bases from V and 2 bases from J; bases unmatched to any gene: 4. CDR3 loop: CASSQDRTSGPYNEQFF. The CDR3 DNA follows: TGCGCCAGCAGCCAAGATCGGACTAGCGGACCCTACAATGAGCAGTTCTTC.

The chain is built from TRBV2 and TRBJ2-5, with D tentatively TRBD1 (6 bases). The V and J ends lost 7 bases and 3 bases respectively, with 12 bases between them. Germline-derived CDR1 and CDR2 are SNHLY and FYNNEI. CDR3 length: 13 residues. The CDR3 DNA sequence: TGTGCCAGCATCCGGGCAGGGGAAGAGACCCAGTACTTC. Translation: CASIRAGEETQYF.

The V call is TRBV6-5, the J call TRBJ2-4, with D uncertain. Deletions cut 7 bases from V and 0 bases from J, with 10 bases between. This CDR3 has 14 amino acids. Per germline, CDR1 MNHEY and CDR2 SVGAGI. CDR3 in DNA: TGTGCCAGCACTATGGATCTAGCCAAAAACATTCAGTACTTC. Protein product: CASTMDLAKNIQYF.

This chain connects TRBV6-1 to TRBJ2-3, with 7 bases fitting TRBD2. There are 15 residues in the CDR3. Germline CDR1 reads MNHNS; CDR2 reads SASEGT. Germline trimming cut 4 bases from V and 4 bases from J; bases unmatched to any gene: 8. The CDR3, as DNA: TGTGCCAGCAGTGCGTCGCGGGAGAGCCCAGATACGCAGTATTTT. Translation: CASSASRESPDTQYF.

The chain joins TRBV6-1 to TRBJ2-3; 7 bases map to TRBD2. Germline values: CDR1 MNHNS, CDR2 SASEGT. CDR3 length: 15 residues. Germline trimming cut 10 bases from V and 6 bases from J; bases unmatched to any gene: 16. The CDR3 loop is CAMRVGGRAWDTQYF. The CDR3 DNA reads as TGTGCCATGAGGGTGGGGGGGAGGGCCTGGGATACGCAGTATTTT.

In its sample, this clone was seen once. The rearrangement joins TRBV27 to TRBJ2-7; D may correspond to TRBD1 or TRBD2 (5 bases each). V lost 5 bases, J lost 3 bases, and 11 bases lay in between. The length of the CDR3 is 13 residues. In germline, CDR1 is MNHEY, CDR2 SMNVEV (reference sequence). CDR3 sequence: CASSAGTHYEQYF. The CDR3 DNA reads TGTGCCAGCAGTGCCGGGACCCACTACGAGCAGTACTTC.

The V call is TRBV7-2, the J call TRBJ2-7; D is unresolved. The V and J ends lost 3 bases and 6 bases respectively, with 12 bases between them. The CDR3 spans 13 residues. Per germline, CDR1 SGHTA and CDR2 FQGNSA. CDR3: CASSFTVGVEQYF. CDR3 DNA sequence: TGTGCCAGCAGCTTTACGGTCGGTGTCGAGCAGTACTTC.

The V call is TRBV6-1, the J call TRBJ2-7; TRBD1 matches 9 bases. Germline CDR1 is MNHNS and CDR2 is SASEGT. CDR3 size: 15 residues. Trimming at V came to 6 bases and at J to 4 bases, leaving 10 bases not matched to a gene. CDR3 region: CASRVNRGLGYEQYF. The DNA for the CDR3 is TGTGCCAGCAGGGTAAACAGGGGGCTTGGGTACGAGCAGTACTTC.

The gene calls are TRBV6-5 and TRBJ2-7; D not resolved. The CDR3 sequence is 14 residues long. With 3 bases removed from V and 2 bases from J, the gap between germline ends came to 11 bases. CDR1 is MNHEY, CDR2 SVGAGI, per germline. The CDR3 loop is CASSYMDPAYEQYF. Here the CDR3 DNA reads TGTGCCAGCAGTTATATGGACCCGGCCTACGAGCAGTACTTC.

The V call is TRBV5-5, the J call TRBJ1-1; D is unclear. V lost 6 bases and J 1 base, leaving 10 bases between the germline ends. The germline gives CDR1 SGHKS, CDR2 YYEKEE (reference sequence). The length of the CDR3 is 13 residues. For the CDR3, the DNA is TGTGCCAGCATAGAGCTACCGAACACTGAAGCTTTCTTT. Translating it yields CASIELPNTEAFF.

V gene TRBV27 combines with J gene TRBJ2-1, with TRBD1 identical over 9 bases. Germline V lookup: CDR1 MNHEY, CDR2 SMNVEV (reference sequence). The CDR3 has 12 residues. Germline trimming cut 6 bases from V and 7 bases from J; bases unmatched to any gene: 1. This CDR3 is CASRTGGNEQFF. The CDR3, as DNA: TGTGCCAGCAGGACAGGGGGAAATGAGCAGTTCTTC.